This TCR beta chain was recovered during a study of shared clonotypes between healthy human individuals. Study background: For every donor, three CD4 naive, three CD4 memory, two CD8 naive and one CD8 memory plates were used. Overall study results and limits: Larger estimated richness was generally seen in naive subsets than in memory subsets. Owing to a small donor count, the genetic and exposure-history diversity represented was limited.

Every subset had its genomic DNA shared out evenly among several immunoSEQ plates. Sequenced by immunoSEQ multiplex PCR; TCRdb stores in-frame clones only, minus some. This sample has about 590,000 clones; just under 97% occur once, and the top ten carry 0.11%. CD45RO-negative cells were positively selected for CCR7, leaving out terminally differentiated effector memory CD45RA+ cells. Worth noting for this clone: The antigen is unknown.

Germline V CDR1 and CDR2: LNHDA, SQIVND (reference sequence). The V and J ends lost 2 bases and 3 bases respectively, with 19 bases between them. This CDR3 contains 17 residues. Sequencing was done on a sample of naive CD8+ T cells sorted from blood. The chain joins TRBV19 to TRBJ2-5, with D perhaps matching TRBD1 (7 bases). The sequence derives from a woman younger than 45 in good health. The CDR3 coding sequence is TGTGCCAGTAGTATACCCCGACAGGGAGGTTATGAAGAGACCCAGTACTTC. It is translated as CASSIPRQGGYEETQYF.